Following are 32 T cell receptor beta chains from one sample sequenced in a study of T cells after yellow fever vaccination. MiXCR, run by TCRdb on the 5' RACE reads, gives a single entry per CDR3 protein. The sample yields some 300,000 distinct CDR3 sequences, around 10% seen once. The material sequenced was CD4+ T cells sorted from PBMCs, taken 5 days after the yellow fever booster vaccination. These receptors originate from a man aged 18 to 30 who received the YFV17D yellow fever vaccine.

V is TRBV5-1 and J is TRBJ2-5; D may be TRBD2 (6 bases). Per germline, CDR1 SGHRS and CDR2 YFSETQ. The length of the CDR3 is 16 residues. V was pared by 0 bases and J by 3 bases, with 15 bases between. The CDR3 DNA reads as TGCGCCAGCAGCTTGGCCGGGACTGGATCGAAAGAGACCCAGTACTTC. Its protein product is CASSLAGTGSKETQYF.

The chain is built from TRBV28 and TRBJ2-1, with 7 bases aligning to TRBD2. With V trimmed by 5 bases and J by 2 bases, 9 bases remained unmatched. Germline CDR1 reads MDHEN; CDR2 reads SYDVKM. The CDR3 spans 16 residues. The DNA for the CDR3 is TGTGCCAGCAGTACCCCGTCGAGCGGGGCCTACAATGAGCAGTTCTTC. Translation: CASSTPSSGAYNEQFF.

The rearrangement links TRBV4-2 to TRBJ2-3; a weak D match, TRBD1 (6 bases). Looked up from germline, CDR1 is LGHNA and CDR2 is YNFKEQ. V was shortened by 11 bases and J by 0 bases, with 12 bases between the two germline ends. The CDR3 length is 13 residues. The CDR3 loop is CAFRQGSTDTQYF. CDR3 DNA sequence: TGTGCCTTTCGCCAGGGGAGCACAGATACGCAGTATTTT.

This clonotype was recorded a few times. The V call is TRBV4-3, the J call TRBJ2-3; D might be TRBD2 (6 bases). V gave up 6 bases and J gave up 4 bases, with 11 bases separating them. The germline gives CDR1 LGHNA, CDR2 YSLEER. This CDR3 contains 13 residues. The CDR3 DNA reads as TGCGCCAGCAGGAAGAGCGGGTCAGATACGCAGTATTTT. Protein product: CASRKSGSDTQYF.

In this sample, this clonotype turned up a few times. The chain uses TRBV12-3 or TRBV12-4 and TRBJ2-2, with D maybe TRBD2 (5 bases). Trimming stripped 3 bases from V and 5 bases from J, with 13 bases between. This CDR3 has 15 amino acids. Here the CDR3 DNA reads TGTGCCAGCAGTTTTCGCGGGTCGGGGACCGGGGAGCTGTTTTTT. It yields the protein CASSFRGSGTGELFF.

The chain carries TRBV5-1 and TRBJ1-4; a weak D match, TRBD1 (6 bases). V was pared by 2 bases and J by 0 bases, with 14 bases between. The CDR3 spans 17 residues. Germline CDR1 SGHRS, CDR2 YFSETQ. The CDR3: CASSFSGHLATNEKLFF. The CDR3 DNA is TGCGCCAGCAGCTTTTCGGGACACCTTGCAACTAATGAAAAACTGTTTTTT.

This clonotype has more than one count but fewer than ten. The chain employs TRBV20-1 and TRBJ1-1, with 7 bases fitting TRBD1. Germline trimming cut 0 bases from V and 8 bases from J; bases unmatched to any gene: 9. The CDR3 length is 14 residues. The germline CDR1 and CDR2 sequences are DFQATT and SNEGSKA (reference sequence). The CDR3 coding sequence is TGCAGTGCTAGAGATCCCAACAGGGGACCCGAAGCTTTCTTT. Translation gives CSARDPNRGPEAFF.

In this sample, this clonotype turned up many times. This chain links TRBV7-2 with TRBJ2-3; tentatively, D is TRBD1 (6 bases). Germline V gene sequence: CDR1 SGHTA, CDR2 FQGNSA. V lost 3 bases and J 4 bases, leaving 11 bases between the germline ends. The CDR3 contains 14 residues. CDR3 in DNA: TGTGCCAGCAGCTTGAACAGGGTCCCAGATACGCAGTATTTT. Translated, it gives CASSLNRVPDTQYF.

This clonotype was counted only a few times. The J gene is TRBJ1-5, the V gene TRBV30; D unclear. Germline lookup yields CDR1 GTSNPN and CDR2 SVGIG (reference sequence). The germline V and J ends were trimmed by 4 bases and 2 bases, with 12 bases remaining between them. The CDR3 has 14 amino acids. CDR3: CAWTEGAGNQPQHF. The CDR3 nucleotides read TGTGCCTGGACGGAGGGCGCGGGCAATCAGCCCCAGCATTTT. Drawing the rest from reference TRBV30 and TRBJ1-5, the complete variable domain is SQTIHQWPATLVQPVGSPLSLECTVEGTSNPNLYWYRQAAGRGLQLLFYSVGIGQISSEVPQNLSASRPQDRQFILSSKKLLLSDSGFYLCAWTEGAGNQPQHFGDGTRLSIL.

The table lists this clonotype with a few counts. The CDR3, as DNA: TGTGCCAGCAGTTTCATGAGGAACACCGGGGAGCTGTTTTTT. Amino acids: CASSFMRNTGELFF. The rearrangement uses TRBV12-3 or TRBV12-4 and TRBJ2-2; D is unresolved. The CDR3 has 14 amino acids. Trimming stripped 3 bases from V and 1 base from J, with 6 bases between.

The chain recombines TRBV4-3 with TRBJ2-3; a possible D gene is TRBD2 (5 bases). Germline CDR1 and CDR2: LGHNA and YSLEER. The V and J ends lost 3 bases and 2 bases respectively, with 9 bases between them. CDR3 length: 14 amino acids. The DNA for the CDR3 is TGCGCCAGCAGCCAGGACTGGCACACAGATACGCAGTATTTT. Translation: CASSQDWHTDTQYF.

This clonotype was picked up many times. The chain uses TRBV28 and TRBJ2-5; D remains unclear. The CDR3 is 13 amino acids. CDR1 and CDR2 from the germline V gene are MDHEN and SYDVKM. The germline V and J ends were trimmed by 5 bases and 4 bases, with 11 bases remaining between them. For the CDR3, the DNA is TGTGCCAGCAGTACACCGGCTTCAGAGACCCAGTACTTC. This codes for CASSTPASETQYF. The variable domain in full, completed from reference TRBV28 and TRBJ2-5, reads DVKVTQSSRYLVKRTGEKVFLECVQDMDHENMFWYRQDPGLGLRLIYFSYDVKMKEKGDIPEGYSVSREKKERFSLILESASTNQTSMYLCASSTPASETQYFGPGTRLLVL.

V usage is TRBV18 and J usage is TRBJ2-2, with 7 bases aligning to TRBD1. Unmatched junction bases numbered 5, after V lost 3 bases and J lost 1 base. Germline V lookup: CDR1 KGHSH, CDR2 LQKENI. The CDR3 loop spans 16 amino acids. CDR3 sequence: CASSPYGQENTGELFF. The CDR3 DNA reads TGTGCCAGCTCACCCTACGGACAGGAGAACACCGGGGAGCTGTTTTTT.

This clonotype was recorded many times. The J gene is TRBJ1-6, the V gene TRBV7-3; TRBD1 matches at 9 bases. Germline CDR1 and CDR2: SGHTA and FQGTGA. The CDR3 sequence is 15 residues long. After removal of 5 bases from V and 10 bases from J, the junction contained 9 bases not matched to a gene. Here the CDR3 reads CASSPGQGRGSPLHF. Here the CDR3 DNA reads TGTGCCAGCAGCCCCGGACAGGGGCGCGGGTCACCCCTCCACTTT.

This clonotype was seen at least ten times. The rearrangement links TRBV4-2 to TRBJ1-1; D unclear. V shed 0 bases and J shed 1 base, with 12 bases lying between them. There are 16 residues in the CDR3. Germline V gives CDR1 LGHNA, CDR2 YNFKEQ. CDR3 bases: TGTGCCAGCAGCCAAGATCTCGGAGACAAGAACACTGAAGCTTTCTTT. Its protein product is CASSQDLGDKNTEAFF.

This clonotype was counted ten times or more. The chain has TRBV7-2 and TRBJ2-3, with 9 bases fitting TRBD2. Trimming cost V 5 bases and J 5 bases; bases outside gene matches: 11. Germline CDR1 reads SGHTA; CDR2 reads FQGNSA. CDR3 length: 16 amino acids. The CDR3 here is CASSPGWRGGGDTQYF. DNA of the CDR3: TGTGCCAGCAGCCCAGGGTGGCGGGGGGGAGGAGATACGCAGTATTTT.

There are a few counts of this clonotype. The chain links TRBV7-9 to TRBJ1-1; 10 bases are a match to TRBD1. The length of the CDR3 is 16 residues. Germline CDR1 SEHNR, CDR2 FQNEAQ (reference sequence). J was trimmed by 2 bases and V by 11 bases; bases with no gene match: 14. CDR3 amino acids: CACGADRGPANTEAFF. CDR3 bases: TGTGCCTGCGGGGCCGACAGGGGGCCGGCAAACACTGAAGCTTTCTTT.

A few counts support this clonotype. This sequence joins TRBV3-1 and TRBJ2-3; D might be TRBD1 (7 bases). With 3 bases removed from V and 4 bases from J, the gap between germline ends came to 11 bases. Germline values: CDR1 LGHDT, CDR2 YNNKEL (reference sequence). CDR3 length equals 14 residues. The CDR3: CASSHRGASDTQYF. In DNA, the CDR3 is TGTGCCAGCAGCCACAGGGGGGCCTCAGATACGCAGTATTTT.

The gene calls are TRBV27 and TRBJ2-1; 12 bases fit TRBD2. J gave up 10 bases and V 5 bases, and 6 bases lay outside the gene matches. Germline V gene data show CDR1 as MNHEY and CDR2 as SMNVEV (reference sequence). This CDR3 has 14 amino acids. DNA of the CDR3: TGTGCCAGCAGTCCGTTAGGACTAGCGGGAGAGCAGTTCTTC. Translating gives CASSPLGLAGEQFF.

This clonotype occurred a few times. The chain is built from TRBV5-1 and TRBJ1-2, with D possibly TRBD1 on 6 matching bases. The CDR3 runs 14 residues. Germline V CDR1 and CDR2: SGHRS, YFSETQ. V was trimmed by 7 bases and J by 4 bases, leaving 17 bases between them. The CDR3 DNA sequence: TGCGCCAGCCGAAAGGACAGTACAACCTATGGCTACACCTTC. This gives the protein CASRKDSTTYGYTF.

In this sample, this clonotype turned up a few times. The chain joins TRBV10-3 to TRBJ1-5; D is perhaps TRBD1 (6 bases). CDR1 is ENHRY, CDR2 SYGVKD, per germline. The CDR3 is 14 residues long. The V gene lost 2 bases and the J gene lost 6 bases, with 11 bases spanning the gap. CDR3 amino acids: CAISEDGGGQPQHF. For the CDR3, the DNA is TGTGCCATCAGTGAGGACGGAGGGGGTCAGCCCCAGCATTTT.

The table lists this clonotype with many counts. The chain employs TRBV6-2 or TRBV6-3 and TRBJ2-3; D not resolved. The CDR3 loop spans 12 amino acids. The V and J ends lost 6 bases and 4 bases respectively, with 8 bases between them. Germline CDR1 is MNHEY and CDR2 is SVGEGT. The CDR3 here is CASSQTPDTQYF. CDR3 nucleotides: TGTGCCAGCAGCCAGACCCCAGATACGCAGTATTTT.

V and J are TRBV29-1 and TRBJ1-2; no definite D call. The CDR3 extends over 10 amino acids. Per the germline V gene, CDR1 is SQVTM and CDR2 is ANQGSEA. Between the trimmed V and J ends, which lost 4 bases and 7 bases, there was a span of 7 bases. This CDR3 reads CSVVSGGYTF. The CDR3 region has the DNA TGCAGCGTTGTATCGGGTGGCTACACCTTC. Full variable domain (missing parts from reference TRBV29-1 and TRBJ1-2): SAVISQKPSRDICQRGTSLTIQCQVDSQVTMMFWYRQQPGQSLTLIATANQGSEATYESGFVIDKFPISRPNLTFSTLTVSNMSPEDSSIYLCSVVSGGYTFGSGTRLTVV.

The rearrangement links TRBV5-1 to TRBJ2-1, with D possibly matching TRBD1 (6 bases). The CDR3 has 11 amino acids. V lost 4 bases, J lost 10 bases, and 9 bases lay in between. In germline, CDR1 is SGHRS, CDR2 YFSETQ. The CDR3 loop reads CASSDQGEQFF. The DNA of the CDR3 is TGCGCCAGCAGCGATCAGGGGGAGCAGTTCTTC.

The sample holds a few counts of this clonotype. V and J are TRBV29-1 and TRBJ1-2; the match to TRBD1 covers 8 bases. The ends lost 5 bases at V and 0 bases at J; junction bases unmatched: 2. This CDR3 is 13 amino acids long. Germline loops: CDR1 SQVTM, CDR2 ANQGSEA. In DNA form, the CDR3 reads TGCAGCGTTAGGACAGGGACTAACTATGGCTACACCTTC. Residues: CSVRTGTNYGYTF. The whole variable domain, remainder taken from reference TRBV29-1 and TRBJ1-2, is SAVISQKPSRDICQRGTSLTIQCQVDSQVTMMFWYRQQPGQSLTLIATANQGSEATYESGFVIDKFPISRPNLTFSTLTVSNMSPEDSSIYLCSVRTGTNYGYTFGSGTRLTVV.

This clonotype was counted only a few times. The chain is built from TRBV7-9 and TRBJ1-2; D is ambiguous. The CDR3 length is 14 residues. V gave up 5 bases and J gave up 8 bases, with 18 bases separating them. Germline CDR1 and CDR2: SEHNR and FQNEAQ (reference sequence). CDR3 amino acids: CASSAITPIFGYTF. For the CDR3, the DNA is TGTGCCAGCAGCGCGATCACGCCGATCTTCGGCTACACCTTC.

This clonotype has more than one count but fewer than ten. The J gene is TRBJ2-2, the V gene TRBV7-3; 14 nucleotides line up with TRBD2. In germline, CDR1 is SGHTA, CDR2 FQGTGA. The CDR3 totals 20 residues. J was trimmed by 2 bases and V by 2 bases; bases with no gene match: 10. CDR3 protein: CASSLFGTGLAGGNTGELFF. The CDR3 DNA follows: TGTGCCAGCAGCTTATTTGGTACTGGACTAGCGGGGGGTAACACCGGGGAGCTGTTTTTT.

The chain combines TRBV6-4 with TRBJ1-6; no clear D. CDR3 size: 14 residues. V lost 3 bases and J lost 3, with 6 bases in between. From germline, CDR1 is MRHNA and CDR2 SNTAGT. The CDR3 loop is CASSERGYNSPLHF. Here the CDR3 DNA reads TGTGCCAGCAGTGAAAGAGGCTATAATTCACCCCTCCACTTT.

This clonotype was observed many times. This chain uses TRBV7-3 with TRBJ2-2; TRBD1 agrees at 9 bases. CDR1 is SGHTA, CDR2 FQGTGA, per germline. The J segment lost 0 bases and the V segment lost 5 bases, leaving 13 bases of the junction unmatched. This CDR3 comprises 19 residues. In DNA form, the CDR3 reads TGTGCCAGCAGCCAGGGACAGGGAGGGGGATCCGCGAACACCGGGGAGCTGTTTTTT. Translated: CASSQGQGGGSANTGELFF. Full variable domain (outside the CDR3, taken from reference TRBV7-3 and TRBJ2-2): GAGVSQTPSNKVTEKGKYVELRCDPISGHTALYWYRQSLGQGPEFLIYFQGTGAADDSGLPNDRFFAVRPEGSVSTLKIQRTERGDSAVYLCASSQGQGGGSANTGELFFGEGSRLTVL.

In this sample, this clonotype turned up many times. The rearrangement uses TRBV5-1 and TRBJ2-5, with D uncertain. Per germline, CDR1 SGHRS and CDR2 YFSETQ. The CDR3 covers 13 residues. Trimming shortened V by 3 bases and J by 2 bases, and 8 bases separated the two germline ends. The CDR3 region is CASSSGRQETQYF. The DNA for the CDR3 is TGCGCCAGCAGCTCTGGCAGACAAGAGACCCAGTACTTC. The complete variable domain, with remaining parts taken from reference TRBV5-1 and TRBJ2-5, reads KAGVTQTPRYLIKTRGQQVTLSCSPISGHRSVSWYQQTPGQGLQFLFEYFSETQRNKGNFPGRFSGRQFSNSRSEMNVSTLELGDSALYLCASSSGRQETQYFGPGTRLLVL.

The chain recombines TRBV25-1 with TRBJ2-5; D is possibly TRBD2 (5 bases). Germline V gives CDR1 MGHDK, CDR2 SYGVNS. V shed 5 bases and J shed 4 bases, with 8 bases lying between them. This CDR3 contains 12 residues. CDR3 DNA: TGTGCCAGCAGTTTCGCGGGAGAGACCCAGTACTTC. Its translation is CASSFAGETQYF.

Only a few counts were recorded for this clonotype. The rearrangement links TRBV6-6 to TRBJ1-6, with TRBD1 identical over 9 bases. The CDR3 runs 15 residues. CDR1 MNHNY and CDR2 SVGAGI come from the germline V gene (reference sequence). J gave up 12 bases and V 1 base, and 7 bases lay outside the gene matches. The CDR3 DNA reads TGTGCCAGCAGTTACTTGGGGACAGGGAGGGAACCCCTCCACTTT. Protein sequence: CASSYLGTGREPLHF.